The 2 T cell receptor beta chains below all came from one sample that was sequenced in a study of T cells in Graves' hyperthyroidism and ophthalmopathy. Amplified TCR beta CDR3 regions derived from RNA transcripts. The HTBI set primed first-round TCR CDR3 RT-PCR. TCRdb itself ran the multiplex PCR reads through MiXCR, one entry per CDR3 protein. Of some 700,000 distinct CDR3 sequences listed, about 18% are singletons. Sequencing was performed on blood. All receptors derive from a man aged 50 to 59 with Graves' hyperthyroidism.

The sample holds many counts of this clonotype. The chain links TRBV6-5 to TRBJ2-1; 14 nucleotides align to TRBD2. There are 19 residues in the CDR3. The V and J ends lost 4 bases and 3 bases, in that order; junction bases with no gene match: 11. Per the germline V gene, CDR1 is MNHEY and CDR2 is SVGAGI. CDR3 loop: CASSSSGLAGVSLYNEQFF. The CDR3 DNA reads as TGTGCCAGCAGTTCCTCGGGACTAGCGGGAGTTAGTCTCTACAATGAGCAGTTCTTC.

This clonotype was picked up many times. V is TRBV28 and J is TRBJ2-7; 9 nucleotides line up with TRBD1. This CDR3 contains 16 residues. V was pared by 5 bases and J by 7 bases, with 15 bases of the junction left unmatched. Germline CDR1 reads MDHEN; CDR2 reads SYDVKM. The CDR3 DNA sequence: TGTGCCAGCAGTCCTCTCCTGTGGACAGGGGAGGGAGAGCAGTACTTC. Amino acids: CASSPLLWTGEGEQYF. The whole variable domain, filled in from reference TRBV28 and TRBJ2-7, reads DVKVTQSSRYLVKRTGEKVFLECVQDMDHENMFWYRQDPGLGLRLIYFSYDVKMKEKGDIPEGYSVSREKKERFSLILESASTNQTSMYLCASSPLLWTGEGEQYFGPGTRLTVT.